This T cell receptor beta chain was found in a study of T cell responses to AZD1222 COVID-19 vaccine. The table came from immunoSEQ multiplex PCR; TCRdb's copy has only in-frame clones and leaves some out. The table has some 150,000 clones, approximately 88% seen once. CDR1 and CDR2 (germline): LGHNA, YSLEER. The CDR3 runs 14 residues. The V gene lost 4 bases and the J gene lost 6 bases, with 13 bases spanning the gap. The sample in question was peripheral blood, obtained on day 0 of AZD1222 vaccination. The chain employs TRBV4-3 and TRBJ1-5; D remains ambiguous. This receptor was taken from an adult in good health. The CDR3 nucleotides read TGCGCCAGCAGCCTCCATCCGCCCTCTCAGCCCCAGCATTTT. Its translation: CASSLHPPSQPQHF.